Below, 5 T cell receptor beta chains from the same sample are listed, as sequenced in a study of T-cell reconstitution after alpha-beta-depleted transplantation in children. Unique molecular identifiers tagged the TCRbeta library. TCRdb re-analysed the PCR reads in MiXCR, keeping a single row per CDR3 protein. The data contain a few hundred thousand distinct CDR3 sequences, 10% to 15% of them singletons. The specimen comprised PBMCs, sampled from the stem cell graft. These receptor sequences come from a human donor who donated a stem cell graft to a child with Fanconi anemia.

This clonotype was detected only a few times. The V call is TRBV18, the J call TRBJ2-1; TRBD2 agrees at 10 bases. V lost 0 bases, J lost 3 bases, and 5 bases stayed unmatched. Germline V gene lookup returns CDR1 KGHSH and CDR2 LQKENI. The CDR3 is 17 amino acids. The CDR3 sequence: CASSPPGSGGVYNEQFF. The CDR3 DNA is TGTGCCAGCTCACCACCGGGCAGCGGGGGGGTCTACAATGAGCAGTTCTTC.

This clonotype was counted ten times or more. The genes are TRBV5-1 and TRBJ1-1, with D possibly being TRBD1 (5 bases). The CDR3 is made up of 14 amino acids. The V and J ends lost 2 bases and 4 bases respectively, with 12 bases between them. The germline V gene has CDR1 SGHRS and CDR2 YFSETQ. CDR3 coding DNA: TGCGCCAGCAGCTTTTCCGGGGCGAGCACTGAAGCTTTCTTT. Amino acids: CASSFSGASTEAFF.

J is TRBJ2-5 and V is TRBV27, with 11 bases aligning to TRBD2. There are 16 residues in the CDR3. V lost 5 bases and J lost 5; bases outside the gene matches: 10. Germline V CDR1 and CDR2: MNHEY, SMNVEV (reference sequence). In DNA, the CDR3 is TGTGCCAGCAGTCCCGTACTAGCGGGGGCGAGGGAGACCCAGTACTTC. Translating gives CASSPVLAGARETQYF.

The rearrangement links TRBV4-3 to TRBJ2-7, with a tentative D call TRBD1 (6 bases). This CDR3 is 16 amino acids long. Germline CDR1 is LGHNA and CDR2 is YSLEER. The ends were cut back, 3 bases at V and 2 bases at J, with 17 bases in the middle. CDR3 bases: TGCGCCAGCAGCCACACAGTAGACAGGACGACCTACGAGCAGTACTTC. It translates to CASSHTVDRTTYEQYF.

There are many counts of this clonotype. The chain has TRBV12-3 or TRBV12-4 and TRBJ2-3; D may be TRBD1 (6 bases). This CDR3 spans 14 amino acids. Trimming removed 6 bases at V and 2 bases at J, with 12 bases between. The CDR3 protein is CASSLRGNTDTQYF. The CDR3 DNA sequence: TGTGCCAGCAGCCTCAGGGGTAACACAGATACGCAGTATTTT.